These T cell receptor beta chains were read from a single sample in a study of blood T cell repertoires in COVID-19. Sequencing was performed with immunoSEQ multiplex PCR; in TCRdb, only in-frame clones are kept and a portion is missing. The profile covers 150,000 to 200,000 clones, with roughly 83% appearing a single time and approximately 6% taken by the ten largest. The sample was peripheral blood. Receptors originate from a woman aged 40 to 50 with COVID-19, enrolled during active disease. Both conserved end residues are part of each CDR3. D genes are given only for firm matches. Size tells how often a clone was seen (once, few, many) or the class of an expanded clone, and some rows leave it out.

v_gene	len	d_gene	j_gene	abundance	CDR3aa	CDR3nt
TRBV27	14	TRBD2	TRBJ2-1	once	CASRLAGGYNEQFF	TGTGCCAGCCGTCTAGCGGGAGGCTACAATGAGCAGTTCTTC
TRBV6-1	15	TRBD1	TRBJ1-2	many	CASSEWSGGNYGYTF	TGTGCCAGCAGTGAATGGTCAGGGGGTAACTATGGCTACACCTTC
TRBV30	14	TRBD1	TRBJ1-5	-	CAWAWTGGNQPQHF	TGTGCCTGGGCCTGGACAGGGGGAAACCAGCCCCAGCATTTT
TRBV18	13	-	TRBJ2-5	few	CASSPWAKETQYF	TGTGCCAGCTCACCGTGGGCGAAGGAGACCCAGTACTTC
TRBV7-5	14	-	TRBJ1-2	-	CVRSLVQGAEGYTF	TGTGTCAGAAGCTTAGTACAGGGGGCGGAGGGCTACACCTTC
TRBV7-2	14	-	TRBJ2-5	-	CASSFPGIVETQYF	TGTGCCAGCAGCTTCCCGGGGATAGTGGAGACCCAGTACTTC
TRBV6-5	11	-	TRBJ2-7	-	CASSYLYEQYF	TGTGCCAGCAGTTATCTCTACGAGCAGTACTTC
TRBV30	12	-	TRBJ1-1	-	CAWSPGGTEAFF	TGTGCCTGGAGTCCTGGGGGGACTGAAGCTTTCTTT
TRBV24-1	16	-	TRBJ1-4	-	CATGERGKATNEKLFF	TGTGCCACCGGGGAACGGGGGAAAGCAACTAATGAAAAACTGTTTTTT
TRBV9	13	-	TRBJ1-3	-	CASSSKSGNTIYF	TGTGCCAGCAGCTCTAAGTCCGGAAACACCATATATTTT
TRBV9	15	-	TRBJ2-5	-	CASSATGGGQETQYF	TGTGCCAGCAGCGCAACGGGTGGAGGTCAAGAGACCCAGTACTTC
TRBV2	13	-	TRBJ1-2	few	CANRQEPRDGYTF	TGTGCCAACCGACAGGAGCCCCGGGATGGCTACACCTTC
TRBV6-5	15	-	TRBJ2-7	-	CASRPLGVSSYEQYF	TGTGCCAGCAGGCCTTTGGGCGTTAGCTCCTACGAGCAGTACTTC